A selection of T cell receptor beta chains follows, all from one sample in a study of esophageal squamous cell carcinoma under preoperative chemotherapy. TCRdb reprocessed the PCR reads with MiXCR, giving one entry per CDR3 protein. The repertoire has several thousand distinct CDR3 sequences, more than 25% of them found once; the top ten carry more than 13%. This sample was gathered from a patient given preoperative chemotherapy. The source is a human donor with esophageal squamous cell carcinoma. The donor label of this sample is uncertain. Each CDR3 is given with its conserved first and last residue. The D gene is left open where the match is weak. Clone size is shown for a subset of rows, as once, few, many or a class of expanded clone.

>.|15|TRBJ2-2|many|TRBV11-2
CASSPPRDHTGELFF
TGTGCCAGCAGCCCCCCGCGGGACCACACCGGGGAGCTGTTTTTT
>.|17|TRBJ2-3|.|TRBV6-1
CGSSPTTGSGSTDTQYF
TGTGGCAGCAGCCCCACGACTGGGAGCGGATCCACAGATACGCAGTATTTT
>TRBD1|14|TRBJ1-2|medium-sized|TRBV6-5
CASRSGTGYQGYTF
TGTGCCAGCAGGAGTGGGACAGGGTATCAAGGCTACACCTTC
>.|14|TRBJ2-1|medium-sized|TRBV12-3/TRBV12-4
CASSSYDPSEEQFF
TGTGCCAGCAGTTCCTACGACCCCTCGGAGGAGCAGTTCTTC
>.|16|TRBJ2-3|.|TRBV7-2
CASSRGHGGNGDSQCF
TGTGCGAGCAGCCGAGGGCACGGGGGAAATGGAGACAGTCAGTGCTTC
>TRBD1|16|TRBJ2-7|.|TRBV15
CATSRDRGTGSYEQYF
TGTGCCACCAGCAGAGATAGGGGGACAGGTTCCTACGAGCAGTACTTC
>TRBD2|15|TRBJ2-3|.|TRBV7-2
CASSPGLAGSGEQYF
TGTGCCAGCAGCCCCGGACTAGCGGGATCGGGTGAGCAGTATTTT
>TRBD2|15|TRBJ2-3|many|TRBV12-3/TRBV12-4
CASRFGRALPDTQYF
TGTGCCAGCAGATTCGGGAGGGCCTTGCCAGATACGCAGTATTTT
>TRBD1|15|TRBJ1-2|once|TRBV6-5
CASSYGQGGGYGYTF
TGTGCCAGCAGTTACGGGCAGGGGGGGGGTTATGGCTACACCTTC
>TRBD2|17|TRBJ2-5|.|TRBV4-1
CASSQGTSGLPLGEQYF
TGCGCCAGCAGCCAAGGGACCTCGGGACTACCCCTGGGGGAGCAGTACTTC
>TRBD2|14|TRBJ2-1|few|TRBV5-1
CASSRLAGNNEQFF
TGCGCCAGCAGCCGACTAGCGGGTAACAATGAGCAGTTCTTC
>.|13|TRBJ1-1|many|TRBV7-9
CASRYQGGTEAFF
TGTGCCAGCAGATACCAGGGAGGCACCGAAGCTTTCTTT
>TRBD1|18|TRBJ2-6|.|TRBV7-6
CASSLEDRDPSGANVLTF
TGTGCCAGCAGCTTAGAGGACAGGGATCCTTCTGGGGCCAACGTCCTGACTTTC
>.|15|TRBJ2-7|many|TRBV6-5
CASRPHRDGDYEQYF
TGTGCCAGCAGACCCCACCGGGACGGGGACTACGAGCAGTACTTC
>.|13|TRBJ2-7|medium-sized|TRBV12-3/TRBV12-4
CASSLQGNYEQYF
TGTGCCAGCAGTTTACAGGGGAACTACGAGCAGTACTTC
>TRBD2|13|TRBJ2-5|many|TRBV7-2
CASSLELAETQYF
TGTGCCAGCAGCTTAGAACTAGCGGAGACCCAGTACTTC
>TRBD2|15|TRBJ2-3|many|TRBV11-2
CASSLSSGFTDTQYF
TGTGCCAGCAGCCTCAGTAGCGGGTTCACAGATACGCAGTATTTT
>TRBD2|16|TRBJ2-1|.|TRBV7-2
CASGLEESLAGHEQFF
TGTGCCAGCGGCTTGGAAGAATCTCTAGCGGGCCACGAGCAGTTCTTC
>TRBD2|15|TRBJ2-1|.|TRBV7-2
CARSFASGMYYEQFF
TGTGCCAGGAGCTTTGCTAGCGGGATGTATTACGAGCAGTTTTTC
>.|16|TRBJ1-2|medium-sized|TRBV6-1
CASSDQVGTVHYGYTF
TGTGCCAGCAGTGATCAAGTAGGAACCGTCCACTATGGCTACACCTTC
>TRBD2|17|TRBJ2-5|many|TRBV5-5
CASSLVSGGGAQETQYF
TGTGCCAGCAGCTTGGTATCGGGCGGGGGGGCACAAGAGACCCAGTACTTC
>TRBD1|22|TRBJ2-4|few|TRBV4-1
CASSQAFFPTTGQGRAKNIQYF
TGCGCCAGCAGCCAAGCCTTCTTCCCAACTACGGGACAGGGGAGGGCCAAAAACATTCAGTACTTC
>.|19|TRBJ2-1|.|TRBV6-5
CASSYSLPGGGSPCNERFF
TGTGCGAGCAGTTACTCGCTGCCTGGGGGCGGGAGTCCCTGCAATGAGCGGTTCTTC
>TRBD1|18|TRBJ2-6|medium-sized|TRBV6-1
CASSERTGSISGANVLTF
TGTGCCAGCAGTGAACGGACAGGTTCAATCTCTGGGGCCAACGTCCTGACTTTC
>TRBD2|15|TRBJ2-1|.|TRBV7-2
CASSLGTSGRGEQFF
TGTGCCAGCAGCTTAGGAACTAGCGGGAGGGGTGAGCAGTTCTTC
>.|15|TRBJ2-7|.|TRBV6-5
CASSYGRDRNCEQYF
TGTGCGAGCAGTTATGGCAGGGACCGGAACTGCGAGCAGTACTTC
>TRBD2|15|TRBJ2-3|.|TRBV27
CASTKAGARTDTQYF
TGTGCGAGCACGAAAGCGGGGGCAAGGACAGATACGCAGTATTTT
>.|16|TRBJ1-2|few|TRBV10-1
CASSESLGRGLYGYTF
TGCGCCAGCAGTGAGTCCTTGGGCAGGGGCCTCTATGGCTACACCTTC